This TCR beta chain was captured by sequencing in a study of chemoradiotherapy in HPV16-positive cancers. J was trimmed by 12 bases and V by 11 bases; bases with no gene match: 11. Germline V gives CDR1 SNHLY, CDR2 FYNNEI. This CDR3 has 12 amino acids. Study findings and constraints: Non-HPV-specific T cells did not expand in tumors during treatment, whereas candidate HPV-specific clones and E7-related motifs did.

This clone has only a few counts. What it binds is not known. Only in-frame clones appear in the TCRdb table, and some are missing; sequencing was by immunoSEQ multiplex PCR. The repertoire holds about 15,000 clones, with 55% to 75% as singletons. The sequence derives from a human donor with HPV-associated anogenital cancer. This specimen was tumor tissue, taken from a patient who underwent chemoradiotherapy. The rearrangement links TRBV2 to TRBJ1-4; 8 bases map to TRBD1. For the CDR3, the DNA is TGTGCCCCTGCACAGGGGGAGGGCGAACTGTTTTTT. As protein: CAPAQGEGELFF.